Listed below are T cell receptor beta chains from one sample, sequenced in a study of blood T cell repertoires in COVID-19. Method: immunoSEQ multiplex PCR; TCRdb's copy keeps in-frame clones and lacks some. The sample includes over 100,000 clones, 80% to 90% seen only once; the top ten take approximately 7.9%. The sequenced sample was peripheral blood. Every receptor here comes from an elderly woman with active or convalescent COVID-19. Both conserved end residues are part of each CDR3. Fields, in order: J gene, V gene, clone size, D gene, CDR3 protein, CDR3 DNA. A D gene is named only where the DNA matches it firmly. For some rows the clone size is stated as once, few or many, or as a class when expanded; others skip it.

>TRBJ2-5|TRBV7-9|NA|TRBD2
CASSSLAGVRETQYF
TGTGCCAGCAGCTCCTTAGCGGGAGTTCGGGAGACCCAGTACTTC
>TRBJ2-5|TRBV7-9|NA|TRBD2
CASSASGTSGSLTETQYF
TGTGCCAGCAGCGCCTCCGGGACTAGCGGGAGTCTGACGGAGACCCAGTACTTC
>TRBJ2-7|TRBV2|NA|NA
CASSLGRTGSSYEQYF
TGTGCCAGCAGTCTAGGAAGAACAGGGAGCTCCTACGAGCAGTACTTC
>TRBJ1-4|TRBV7-2|NA|NA
CASSLARGGPLGEKLFF
TGTGCCAGCAGCTTAGCGCGGGGAGGGCCCCTGGGAGAAAAACTGTTTTTT
>TRBJ2-3|TRBV20-1|once|NA
CSASWAGPHPSTDTQYF
TGCAGTGCTAGTTGGGCAGGGCCACACCCTAGCACAGATACGCAGTATTTT
>TRBJ2-1|TRBV7-8|NA|TRBD1
CASSEPTGGAENEQFF
TGTGCCAGCAGCGAACCTACAGGGGGCGCGGAGAATGAGCAGTTCTTC
>TRBJ2-7|TRBV5-1|NA|TRBD1
CASSLALGQAYEQYF
TGCGCCAGCAGCTTGGCCCTGGGACAGGCATACGAGCAGTACTTC
>TRBJ2-1|TRBV28|few|TRBD2
CATYTSGRPGGFF
TGTGCCACCTACACTAGCGGGAGGCCGGGTGGGTTCTTC
>TRBJ2-7|TRBV29-1|NA|TRBD1
CSVERTGGYEQYF
TGCAGCGTTGAGAGGACAGGGGGCTACGAGCAGTACTTC
>TRBJ2-2|TRBV10-1|NA|TRBD2
CASSRPGLAKHRGAVF
TGCGCCAGTTCTAGACCGGGACTAGCAAAACACCGGGGAGCTGTTTTT
>TRBJ1-4|TRBV5-1|NA|TRBD1
CASSLAGTGGEKLFF
TGCGCCAGCAGCTTGGCCGGGACAGGGGGTGAAAAACTGTTTTTT
>TRBJ2-7|TRBV2|NA|TRBD1
CATGTVPREQYF
TGTGCCACCGGGACAGTCCCTAGGGAGCAGTACTTC
>TRBJ1-1|TRBV25-1|NA|NA
CASASPREAFF
TGTGCCAGCGCATCCCCCCGGGAAGCTTTCTTT
>TRBJ1-1|TRBV28|NA|NA
CASSVQSAEAFF
TGTGCCAGCAGTGTACAAAGCGCTGAAGCTTTCTTT
>TRBJ2-3|TRBV10-3|NA|TRBD2
CAISVSGSGTDTQYF
TGTGCCATCAGTGTAAGCGGGAGTGGCACAGATACGCAGTATTTT
>TRBJ2-1|TRBV6-4|NA|TRBD2
CASSEGLAGYNEQFF
TGTGCCAGCAGTGAGGGACTAGCGGGGTACAATGAGCAGTTCTTC
>TRBJ1-1|TRBV2|NA|TRBD1
CASSERDRGLNTEAFF
TGTGCCAGCAGTGAAAGGGACAGGGGACTGAACACTGAAGCTTTCTTT
>TRBJ2-3|TRBV29-1|NA|NA
CSVAGTQTDTQYF
TGCAGCGTCGCCGGGACACAAACGGATACGCAGTATTTT
>TRBJ2-2|TRBV5-6|NA|TRBD2
CASSLLGTSDTGELFF
TGTGCCAGCAGCTTGTTAGGGACTAGCGATACCGGGGAGCTGTTTTTT
>TRBJ2-1|TRBV10-3|NA|NA
CAISESGLKYNEQFF
TGTGCCATCAGTGAGTCTGGACTGAAGTACAATGAGCAGTTCTTC
>TRBJ2-1|TRBV18|NA|TRBD1
CASSPKADRGAKANEQFF
TGTGCCAGCTCACCAAAGGCGGACAGGGGAGCCAAGGCCAATGAGCAGTTCTTC
>TRBJ1-2|TRBV28|few|NA
CASSLGTSGYTF
TGTGCCAGCAGTCTCGGGACAAGTGGCTACACCTTC
>TRBJ2-2|TRBV5-1|NA|TRBD1
CASSSGQPNTGELFF
TGCGCCAGCAGCTCGGGACAGCCGAACACCGGGGAGCTGTTTTTT
>TRBJ2-1|TRBV9|NA|NA
CASSVGTGSYNEQFF
TGTGCCAGCAGCGTAGGAACGGGATCCTACAATGAGCAGTTCTTC
>TRBJ2-1|TRBV19|NA|TRBD2
CASSIGLAGGGEQFF
TGTGCCAGTAGTATTGGACTAGCGGGAGGGGGTGAGCAGTTCTTC
>TRBJ1-1|TRBV4-1|NA|NA
CASSHGLNTEAFF
TGCGCCAGCAGCCACGGGTTGAACACTGAAGCTTTCTTT
>TRBJ2-2|TRBV6-5|NA|TRBD2
CASSSLAGRTGELFF
TGTGCCAGCAGTTCCCTAGCGGGAAGGACCGGGGAGCTGTTTTTT
>TRBJ1-2|TRBV21-1|few|NA
CASSDSGRGPLLDGYTF
TGTGCCAGCAGCGACTCGGGAAGGGGGCCGCTTCTGGATGGCTACACCTTC
>TRBJ2-5|TRBV12-3/TRBV12-4|NA|TRBD2
CASSFGGETQYF
TGTGCCAGCAGTTTCGGGGGGGAGACCCAGTACTTC
>TRBJ1-2|TRBV2|NA|NA
CASSEGQGTIYGYTF
TGTGCCAGCAGTGAAGGGCAGGGGACCATATATGGCTACACCTTC
>TRBJ2-3|TRBV11-2|NA|NA
CASSFLTRSTDTQYF
TGTGCCAGCAGCTTCCTGACTAGGAGCACAGATACGCAGTATTTT
>TRBJ2-1|TRBV7-2|NA|NA
CASSLLAGDYNEQFF
TGTGCCAGCAGCTTACTCGCCGGTGATTACAATGAGCAGTTCTTC
>TRBJ2-7|TRBV9|NA|TRBD1
CASNLQGLEEQYF
TGTGCCAGCAACTTACAGGGGTTGGAAGAGCAGTACTTC
>TRBJ2-1|TRBV27|NA|NA
CASSSIVAGNEQFF
TGTGCCAGCAGTTCCATCGTTGCGGGAAATGAGCAGTTCTTC
>TRBJ2-3|TRBV29-1|NA|NA
CSASVSTDTQYF
TGCAGCGCTAGCGTTAGCACAGATACGCAGTATTTT
>TRBJ2-7|TRBV30|once|TRBD2
CAWNTGGPFEQYF
TGTGCCTGGAATACGGGAGGGCCTTTCGAGCAGTACTTC
>TRBJ1-2|TRBV2|once|NA
CASSELWASTNGYTF
TGTGCCAGCAGTGAACTATGGGCCTCGACTAACGGCTACACCTTC
>TRBJ1-2|TRBV28|NA|NA
CASSAPWGPAVGYTF
TGTGCCAGCAGTGCTCCGTGGGGGCCGGCTGTGGGCTACACCTTC
>TRBJ1-1|TRBV7-9|NA|NA
CASSLAGTTEAFF
TGTGCCAGCAGCTTAGCCGGTACCACTGAAGCTTTCTTT
>TRBJ1-1|TRBV14|NA|NA
CASSPQNTEAFF
TGTGCCAGCAGCCCACAGAACACTGAAGCTTTCTTT
>TRBJ1-1|TRBV28|NA|NA
CASSLTSGTEAFF
TGTGCCAGCAGTTTAACGTCCGGCACTGAAGCTTTCTTT
>TRBJ2-6|TRBV19|NA|NA
CASSHTGEAYRANVLTF
TGTGCCAGTAGCCATACAGGGGAGGCGTACCGGGCCAACGTCCTGACTTTC
>TRBJ1-3|TRBV28|NA|NA
CASSLFSWMRGNTIYF
TGTGCCAGCAGTTTATTCTCGTGGATGCGGGGAAACACCATATATTTT
>TRBJ2-3|TRBV11-2|NA|TRBD2
CASSPRAGGGADTQYF
TGTGCCAGCAGCCCAAGAGCGGGAGGTGGGGCAGATACGCAGTATTTT
>TRBJ2-1|TRBV19|NA|TRBD2
CASKGTSGSPTAYNEQFF
TGTGCCAGTAAGGGGACTAGCGGGAGTCCCACGGCGTACAATGAGCAGTTCTTC
>TRBJ2-3|TRBV3-1/TRBV3-2|NA|NA
CASTFPGTDTQYF
TGTGCCAGCACCTTCCCAGGCACAGATACGCAGTATTTT
>TRBJ2-3|TRBV5-1|NA|TRBD2
CASSLDLAGGTDTQYF
TGCGCCAGCAGCTTGGATTTGGCGGGAGGCACAGATACGCAGTATTTT
>TRBJ1-4|TRBV7-6|NA|NA
CASSPGGGTTNEKLFF
TGTGCCAGCAGCCCCGGGGGGGGGACCACTAATGAAAAACTGTTTTTT
>TRBJ1-1|TRBV19|few|NA
CASTFDRRQEAFF
TGTGCCAGTACCTTTGACAGGCGTCAAGAAGCTTTCTTT